This paragraph reports one TCR beta chain. Clones were read by immunoSEQ multiplex PCR, and TCRdb kept only the in-frame ones, dropping some. The sample yields tens of thousands of clones, 85% to 90% seen once. This sample was taken from a study of blood T cell repertoires in COVID-19. Whole-study context: T cells, B-cell-depleted T cells, or PBMCs supplied cDNA or gDNA.

This CDR3 region has 14 residues. Germline V gene sequence: CDR1 LNHDA, CDR2 SQIVND (reference sequence). The V gene lost 4 bases and the J gene lost 8 bases, with 15 bases spanning the gap. The receptor was derived from a woman of 80 years or more with active COVID-19. Sequences were obtained from peripheral blood. The rearrangement links TRBV19 to TRBJ2-1, with D unresolved. The CDR3, as DNA: TGTGCCAGTAGTACGAGGCCTTCAATCGATGAGCAGTTCTTC. It encodes CASSTRPSIDEQFF.